This T cell receptor (beta chain) originates from a study of OX40 agonist ivuxolimab in advanced cancers. In germline, CDR1 is SGDLS, CDR2 YYNGEE. The CDR3 totals 15 residues. J gave up 3 bases and V 4 bases, and 10 bases lay outside the gene matches. Repertoires were generated with immunoSEQ multiplex PCR, while TCRdb's copy carries only in-frame clones and drops some. This table holds tens of thousands of clones, around 90% found once. The V call is TRBV9, the J call TRBJ2-7; 7 nucleotides line up with TRBD2. The source material was CD4+ or CD8+ T cells sorted from blood, sampled in a trial of the OX40 agonist ivuxolimab. This clonotype originated in an adult with an advanced solid tumor such as melanoma, head and neck, liver or kidney cancer. CDR3 in amino acids: CASSLASGFHYEQYF. The CDR3 DNA follows: TGTGCCAGCAGCCTTGCTAGCGGCTTTCACTACGAGCAGTACTTC.